These 20 T cell receptor beta chains were all obtained from the same sample, sequenced in a study of human T cells and chemical hapten exposure. TCRdb used MiXCR to reprocess the RACE reads, holding one entry per CDR3 protein. The sample lists some 110,000 distinct CDR3 sequences; around 10% were seen once. Indicated time point: pre-sensitization, week 0. Stated treatment: therapeutic diphenylcyclopropenone sensitization with weekly scalp DPC. The material was whole blood, obtained in connection with sensitization to the hapten diphenylcyclopropenone (DPC). The receptors shown here come from a woman between 50 and 59 years old with alopecia areata. Some clones in this sample may be carry-over from other donors' samples.

J is TRBJ2-1 and V is TRBV12-3 or TRBV12-4; D is unclear. The CDR3 contains 13 residues. Between the trimmed V and J ends, which lost 3 bases and 3 bases, there was a span of 6 bases. The CDR3 coding sequence is TGTGCCAGCAGTTTTGAAGGCTACAATGAGCAGTTCTTC. It specifies CASSFEGYNEQFF.

This clonotype has only a few counts. V and J are TRBV7-2 and TRBJ2-5; D perhaps matches TRBD1 (5 bases). The CDR3 has 15 amino acids. Per the germline V gene, CDR1 is SGHTA and CDR2 is FQGNSA. The V end was cut by 1 base, the J end by 2 bases, with 11 bases between. CDR3 protein: CASSLDRGQQETQYF. The CDR3 DNA reads TGTGCCAGCAGCTTAGATAGGGGCCAGCAAGAGACCCAGTACTTC.

The chain combines TRBV29-1 with TRBJ2-6, with D uncertain. Trimming cost V 5 bases and J 1 base, with 3 bases left between them. The CDR3 has 12 residues. CDR1 is SQVTM and CDR2 is ANQGSEA in the germline V gene. The CDR3 here is CSVSSGANVLTF. CDR3 coding DNA: TGCAGCGTTTCTTCTGGGGCCAACGTCCTGACTTTC.

The rearrangement joins TRBV28 to TRBJ2-1; D not resolved. The CDR3 runs to 12 residues. From germline, CDR1 is MDHEN and CDR2 SYDVKM. The V and J ends lost 3 bases and 9 bases respectively, with 9 bases between them. CDR3 coding DNA: TGTGCCAGCAGTTTGAGGACGGGTGAGCAGTTCTTC. This sequence encodes CASSLRTGEQFF.

This clonotype was seen ten or more times. The chain has TRBV11-2 and TRBJ2-1, with no clear D. CDR1 is SGHAT and CDR2 is FQNNGV in the germline V gene. This CDR3 comprises 11 residues. V was pared by 5 bases and J by 12 bases, with 11 bases between. The CDR3 bases are TGTGCCAGCAGCGTACTTCATCGGCAGTTCTTC. This codes for CASSVLHRQFF.

The V call is TRBV3-1, the J call TRBJ1-2; D is ambiguous. CDR3 length: 12 amino acids. The V and J ends lost 1 base and 10 bases respectively, with 10 bases between them. CDR1 and CDR2 (germline): LGHDT, YNNKEL (reference sequence). The CDR3, as DNA: TGTGCCAGCAGCCAAGCGGGGAGCGACTACACCTTC. Encoded protein: CASSQAGSDYTF.

This clonotype has ten or more counts. The J gene is TRBJ2-1, the V gene TRBV28; 10 nucleotides match TRBD2. The germline gives CDR1 MDHEN, CDR2 SYDVKM. This CDR3 has 15 amino acids. J lost 8 bases, V lost 6 bases, and 10 bases had no gene match. The chain's CDR3 is CASSVAGGRVYEQFF. The CDR3 DNA is TGTGCCAGCAGCGTAGCGGGAGGTAGGGTCTATGAGCAGTTCTTC. The full variable domain, its missing parts supplied by reference TRBV28 and TRBJ2-1, is DVKVTQSSRYLVKRTGEKVFLECVQDMDHENMFWYRQDPGLGLRLIYFSYDVKMKEKGDIPEGYSVSREKKERFSLILESASTNQTSMYLCASSVAGGRVYEQFFGPGTRLTVL.

This clonotype was counted only a few times. The V gene is TRBV6-6, the J gene TRBJ1-6; D gene ambiguous. V lost 0 bases and J lost 9, with 6 bases in between. Germline CDR1 is MNHNY and CDR2 is SVGAGI (reference sequence). The CDR3 contains 13 residues. CDR3 sequence: CASSYSSLSPLHF. CDR3 coding DNA: TGTGCCAGCAGTTACTCCTCCCTTTCACCCCTCCACTTT.

This clonotype has only a few counts. The chain is built from TRBV6-2 or TRBV6-3 and TRBJ2-2; possibly TRBD1 or TRBD2 for D (5 bases each). Per the germline V gene, CDR1 is MNHEY and CDR2 is SVGEGT. Deletions cut 6 bases from V and 0 bases from J, with 14 bases between. The length of the CDR3 is 16 residues. The CDR3 DNA is TGTGCCAGCAGCCGACTCGGGACGCCGAACACCGGGGAGCTGTTTTTT. Protein: CASSRLGTPNTGELFF.

Comments on this clonotype: A read error may be the cause here, since a much bigger clone is one base away. This rearrangement joins TRBV7-2 to TRBJ1-4; D unresolved. The CDR3 spans 15 residues. The germline gives CDR1 SGHTA, CDR2 FQGNSA. V was cut by 1 base and J by 5 bases, with 11 bases left in between. As DNA, the CDR3 is TGTGCCAGCAGCTTAGGCCAGGTCACGAATGAAAAACTGTTTTTT. Translated: CASSLGQVTNEKLFF.

This sequence joins TRBV20-1 and TRBJ1-6; 9 bases match TRBD1. This CDR3 spans 16 amino acids. V trimming: 1 base; J trimming: 6 bases; junction bases outside the gene matches: 7. Germline V gene sequence: CDR1 DFQATT, CDR2 SNEGSKA (reference sequence). CDR3 bases: TGCAGTGCTAGAGCTCAACAGGGGGCCCCTAATTCACCCCTCCACTTT. Its translation: CSARAQQGAPNSPLHF.

In this sample, this clonotype turned up a few times. This chain joins TRBV7-9 and TRBJ1-3; D gene unclear. From germline, CDR1 is SEHNR and CDR2 FQNEAQ (reference sequence). The CDR3 is made up of 15 amino acids. V shed 7 bases and J shed 0 bases, with 13 bases lying between them. The CDR3 nucleotides are TGTGCCAGCAAGAGAGAGGAGGACTCTGGAAACACCATATATTTT. Amino acid sequence: CASKREEDSGNTIYF. Full variable domain (missing parts from reference TRBV7-9 and TRBJ1-3): DTGVSQNPRHKITKRGQNVTFRCDPISEHNRLYWYRQTLGQGPEFLTYFQNEAQLEKSRLLSDRFSAERPKGSFSTLEIQRTEQGDSAMYLCASKREEDSGNTIYFGEGSWLTVV.

Here the CDR3 reads CASSLARGGVTEAFF. The CDR3 nucleotides read TGTGCCAGCAGCTTAGCCAGGGGCGGAGTCACTGAAGCTTTCTTT. The gene calls are TRBV7-8 and TRBJ1-1, with D possibly TRBD1 on 6 matching bases. The germline V gene has CDR1 SGHVS and CDR2 FQNEAQ. This CDR3 contains 15 residues. Between the trimmed V and J ends, which lost 0 bases and 4 bases, there was a span of 12 bases.

This rearrangement joins TRBV28 to TRBJ2-5; D gene ambiguous. The ends were cut back, 2 bases at V and 4 bases at J, with 5 bases in the middle. The CDR3 covers 12 residues. Germline loops: CDR1 MDHEN, CDR2 SYDVKM. Written as DNA, the CDR3 is TGTGCCAGCAGTTTAAAGCGAGAGACCCAGTACTTC. Its protein product is CASSLKRETQYF.

The CDR3 coding sequence is TGTGCCAGTAGAGGGACGGCTGGGAGCGAGCAGTACTTC. It encodes CASRGTAGSEQYF. V usage is TRBV6-1 and J usage is TRBJ2-7, with D perhaps assigned TRBD1 or TRBD2 (5 bases each). Trimming took off 9 bases at V and 6 bases at J, with 18 bases between the two ends. Per the germline V gene, CDR1 is MNHNS and CDR2 is SASEGT. CDR3 length: 13 residues.

The chain has TRBV12-3 or TRBV12-4 and TRBJ1-6; the D is unclear. The CDR3 runs to 13 residues. With 5 bases removed from V and 5 bases from J, the gap between germline ends came to 7 bases. Here the CDR3 reads CASSPLHNSPLHF. Written as DNA, the CDR3 is TGTGCCAGCAGTCCTCTTCATAATTCACCCCTCCACTTT.

V usage is TRBV7-2 and J usage is TRBJ1-5, with D maybe TRBD1 (5 bases). V lost 1 base and J 3 bases, leaving 10 bases between the germline ends. Per germline, CDR1 SGHTA and CDR2 FQGNSA. This CDR3 spans 15 amino acids. The CDR3 DNA is TGTGCCAGCAGCTTAGGACAGAGTAACAATCAGCCCCAGCATTTT. It encodes CASSLGQSNNQPQHF. Full variable domain (missing parts from reference TRBV7-2 and TRBJ1-5): GAGVSQSPSNKVTEKGKDVELRCDPISGHTALYWYRQSLGQGLEFLIYFQGNSAPDKSGLPSDRFSAERTGGSVSTLTIQRTQQEDSAVYLCASSLGQSNNQPQHFGDGTRLSIL.

The chain links TRBV19 to TRBJ2-2, with TRBD1 matching 7 bases. The CDR3 length is 15 residues. Germline-derived CDR1 and CDR2 are LNHDA and SQIVND (reference sequence). V shed 3 bases and J 7 bases; nucleotides not matched to a gene: 8. CDR3 residues: CASSIVGQPVGELFF. CDR3 nucleotides: TGTGCCAGTAGTATTGTGGGACAGCCCGTCGGGGAGCTGTTTTTT.

The sample holds a few counts of this clonotype. The gene calls are TRBV10-3 and TRBJ1-5, with D uncertain. CDR1 ENHRY and CDR2 SYGVKD come from the germline V gene. This CDR3 contains 12 residues. Trimming cost V 6 bases and J 5 bases, with 8 bases left between them. CDR3 coding DNA: TGTGCCATCAGCGCCCCGGATCAGCCCCAGCATTTT. Amino acids: CAISAPDQPQHF.

This clonotype was counted between two and nine times. The chain carries TRBV7-2 and TRBJ2-3; D is perhaps TRBD1 (5 bases). Germline V CDR1 and CDR2: SGHTA, FQGNSA. This CDR3 is built from 15 residues. Trimming shortened V by 0 bases and J by 0 bases, and 7 bases separated the two germline ends. The CDR3: CASSLAGLSTDTQYF. The CDR3, as DNA: TGTGCCAGCAGCTTAGCGGGGCTGAGCACAGATACGCAGTATTTT. Based on the CDR3 plus reference TRBV7-2 and TRBJ2-3, the full variable domain is GAGVSQSPSNKVTEKGKDVELRCDPISGHTALYWYRQSLGQGLEFLIYFQGNSAPDKSGLPSDRFSAERTGGSVSTLTIQRTQQEDSAVYLCASSLAGLSTDTQYFGPGTRLTVL.